Presented here are 32 T cell receptor beta chains from one specimen sequenced in a study of neurological immune-mediated disorders. TCRdb reanalysed the 5' RACE reads using MiXCR and keeps one entry per CDR3 protein. This sample has 55,000 to 75,000 distinct CDR3 sequences, with 2% to 3% found just once. Specimen: PBMCs. The receptor set was obtained from a man aged 50-59 years with multiple sclerosis.

This clonotype was observed many times. The V gene is TRBV12-3 or TRBV12-4, the J gene TRBJ1-6; D unclear. The CDR3 loop spans 12 amino acids. The V and J ends lost 1 base and 12 bases respectively, with 7 bases between them. CDR3 sequence reads: CASSLGGLPLHF. In DNA form, the CDR3 reads TGTGCCAGCAGTTTAGGGGGATTACCCCTCCACTTT.

This clonotype was counted ten times or more. The V and J genes are TRBV20-1 and TRBJ1-2; 12 bases line up with TRBD1. The V segment lost 6 bases and the J segment 8 bases; nucleotides outside the gene matches: 7. The CDR3 totals 13 residues. Per the germline V gene, CDR1 is DFQATT and CDR2 is SNEGSKA (reference sequence). The CDR3 loop is CSAPGQGAEGYTF. The DNA for the CDR3 is TGCAGTGCCCCGGGACAGGGGGCGGAAGGCTACACCTTC.

This clonotype was detected ten times or more. The CDR3 sequence: CASSYDSSKETQYF. The CDR3 DNA reads TGTGCCAGCAGTTACGATAGCTCTAAAGAGACCCAGTACTTC. The chain is built from TRBV28 and TRBJ2-5; D gene ambiguous. Germline V gene sequence: CDR1 MDHEN, CDR2 SYDVKM. The CDR3 sequence is 14 residues long. Between the trimmed V and J ends, which lost 4 bases and 3 bases, there was a span of 12 bases.

This clonotype was recorded many times. This rearrangement joins TRBV12-3 or TRBV12-4 to TRBJ2-2; possible D gene TRBD1, 5 bases. The CDR3 runs to 15 residues. Deletions cut 5 bases from V and 1 base from J, with 11 bases between. The CDR3 nucleotides read TGTGCCAGCAGTCCGGGTACAGGGAACACCGGGGAGCTGTTTTTT. Its protein product is CASSPGTGNTGELFF.

The table lists this clonotype with many counts. V is TRBV6-2 or TRBV6-3 and J is TRBJ2-7; D gene unclear. CDR3 size: 14 residues. Trimming stripped 9 bases from V and 3 bases from J, with 18 bases between. CDR1 is MNHEY, CDR2 SVGEGT, per germline. CDR3: CASNQGQILYEQYF. The CDR3 DNA is TGTGCCAGTAATCAAGGGCAGATACTCTACGAGCAGTACTTC.

This chain's CDR3 is CSVGTGGVNGYTF. CDR3 in DNA: TGCAGCGTTGGGACAGGGGGCGTCAATGGCTACACCTTC. The chain has TRBV29-1 and TRBJ1-2, with 11 nucleotides matching TRBD1. The length of the CDR3 is 13 residues. The V gene end was trimmed by 4 bases and the J gene end by 6 bases; junction bases not matched to a gene: 4. CDR1 and CDR2 (germline): SQVTM, ANQGSEA.

This clonotype has more than one count but fewer than ten. This chain links TRBV27 with TRBJ2-7, with D possibly being TRBD1 or TRBD2 (6 bases each). The germline V gene encodes CDR1 MNHEY and CDR2 SMNVEV (reference sequence). The CDR3 sequence is 13 residues long. The chain's CDR3 is CAFGGPPRAEQYF. CDR3 coding DNA: TGTGCATTTGGGGGGCCGCCCCGGGCCGAGCAGTACTTC.

A note on this clonotype: With a much larger clone just one base away, this may be a read error. The gene calls are TRBV20-1 and TRBJ2-5; TRBD1 aligns across 7 bases. Germline CDR1 reads DFQATT; CDR2 reads SNEGSKA (reference sequence). This CDR3 region has 14 residues. The junction had 9 bases not matched to a gene; V was cut back by 7 bases and J by 1 base. CDR3 loop: CSVAAQGSQETQYF. The CDR3 DNA is TGCAGTGTCGCCGCACAGGGGTCCCAAGAGACCCAGTACTTC.

This clonotype came up many times. The rearrangement joins TRBV28 to TRBJ2-5; TRBD2 matches 12 bases. CDR3 size: 15 residues. Looked up from germline, CDR1 is MDHEN and CDR2 is SYDVKM. Germline trimming cut 6 bases from V and 5 bases from J; bases unmatched to any gene: 7. The CDR3 here is CASRASGGAVETQYF. CDR3 nucleotide sequence: TGTGCCAGCAGAGCTAGCGGGGGGGCTGTGGAGACCCAGTACTTC.

A few counts support this clonotype. The genes are TRBV6-1 and TRBJ1-3; perhaps TRBD1 as D (6 bases). Deletions cut 6 bases from V and 0 bases from J, with 9 bases between. The CDR3 covers 14 residues. Germline V gene sequence: CDR1 MNHNS, CDR2 SASEGT. This CDR3 reads CASRRDNSGNTIYF. The CDR3 DNA reads TGTGCCAGCAGGCGGGACAACTCTGGAAACACCATATATTTT.

This clonotype was observed at least ten times. V and J are TRBV20-1 and TRBJ2-3, with D tentatively TRBD2 (7 bases). This CDR3 has 15 residues. Germline lookup yields CDR1 DFQATT and CDR2 SNEGSKA (reference sequence). Trimming pared 4 bases from V and 1 base from J, leaving 15 bases between. CDR3 in amino acids: CSAKEGGIGTDTQYF. Here the CDR3 DNA reads TGCAGTGCTAAAGAGGGGGGGATTGGCACAGATACGCAGTATTTT.

This clonotype showed up many times. V is TRBV12-3 or TRBV12-4 and J is TRBJ2-5, with 10 bases that match TRBD2. V was pared by 2 bases and J by 2 bases, with 5 bases of the junction left unmatched. The CDR3 contains 16 residues. The CDR3 bases are TGTGCCAGCAGTTTAAGGAGCGGGGGGGCTCAAGAGACCCAGTACTTC. Its translation is CASSLRSGGAQETQYF.

This clonotype has ten or more counts. The chain combines TRBV4-3 with TRBJ1-1; D uncertain. Between the trimmed V and J ends, which lost 0 bases and 4 bases, there was a span of 9 bases. Per germline, CDR1 LGHNA and CDR2 YSLEER. The length of the CDR3 is 14 residues. The CDR3 loop is CASSQEVGTTEAFF. The DNA of the CDR3 is TGCGCCAGCAGCCAAGAGGTGGGAACCACTGAAGCTTTCTTT.

This clonotype was seen repeatedly, ten times or more. CDR3: CASSFQGYEQYF. CDR3 nucleotides: TGTGCCAGCAGTTTCCAGGGGTACGAGCAGTACTTC. J is TRBJ2-7 and V is TRBV6-5, with a possible D match to TRBD1 (6 bases). V was shortened by 4 bases and J by 4 bases, with 8 bases between the two germline ends. Germline CDR1 MNHEY, CDR2 SVGAGI. The CDR3 totals 12 residues.

This clonotype has a count of ten or more. The V call is TRBV7-2, the J call TRBJ1-1; no clear D gene. CDR1 and CDR2 from the germline V gene are SGHTA and FQGNSA. V lost 6 bases and J lost 4, with 12 bases in between. CDR3 length equals 13 residues. CDR3 sequence reads: CASSEVTATEAFF. CDR3 nucleotide sequence: TGTGCCAGCAGTGAGGTCACGGCCACTGAAGCTTTCTTT. Complete variable domain (other parts from reference TRBV7-2 and TRBJ1-1): GAGVSQSPSNKVTEKGKDVELRCDPISGHTALYWYRQSLGQGLEFLIYFQGNSAPDKSGLPSDRFSAERTGGSVSTLTIQRTQQEDSAVYLCASSEVTATEAFFGQGTRLTVV.

The sample holds many counts of this clonotype. The J gene is TRBJ2-5, the V gene TRBV28; TRBD1 matches at 9 bases. After removal of 4 bases from V and 5 bases from J, the junction contained 5 bases not matched to a gene. The CDR3 is 14 amino acids. The germline V gene encodes CDR1 MDHEN and CDR2 SYDVKM. This CDR3 is CASSSGTGTETQYF. Here the CDR3 DNA reads TGTGCCAGCAGTTCCGGGACAGGGACCGAGACCCAGTACTTC.

This clonotype was recorded at least ten times. The chain couples TRBV7-2 to TRBJ1-6; tentatively, D is TRBD1 (5 bases). V was shortened by 2 bases and J by 10 bases, with 15 bases between the two germline ends. This CDR3 contains 15 residues. Germline lookup yields CDR1 SGHTA and CDR2 FQGNSA. CDR3: CASSLTGSRGSPLHF. The DNA for the CDR3 is TGTGCCAGCAGCTTAACAGGCTCCCGAGGCTCACCCCTCCACTTT.

This clonotype occurred many times. The chain carries TRBV12-3 or TRBV12-4 and TRBJ1-2; D is perhaps TRBD1 (5 bases). Trimming shortened V by 5 bases and J by 5 bases, and 15 bases separated the two germline ends. This CDR3 is 14 amino acids long. CDR3 sequence (DNA): TGTGCCAGCAGTCTAAACACGGGGGGGTATGGCTACACCTTC. Translation gives CASSLNTGGYGYTF.

This clonotype was counted many times. This chain connects TRBV12-3 or TRBV12-4 to TRBJ1-1; maybe TRBD1 (5 bases). The CDR3 totals 14 residues. The germline V and J ends were trimmed by 3 bases and 11 bases, with 19 bases remaining between them. CDR3 loop: CASSFRRSAGPAFF. DNA for the CDR3: TGTGCCAGCAGTTTTCGTAGGTCGGCAGGGCCCGCTTTCTTT.

This clonotype was detected many times. V is TRBV7-6 and J is TRBJ2-5; D unclear. Germline CDR1 is SGHVS and CDR2 is FNYEAQ. The V end was cut by 5 bases, the J end by 4 bases, with 14 bases between. CDR3 length: 14 amino acids. CDR3 sequence reads: CASSRSSVGETQYF. The CDR3 DNA is TGTGCCAGCAGCCGTTCATCGGTAGGAGAGACCCAGTACTTC.

This clonotype was detected many times. The rearrangement joins TRBV7-2 to TRBJ2-7, with 8 bases lining up with TRBD1. Germline trimming cut 5 bases from V and 5 bases from J; bases unmatched to any gene: 8. This CDR3 is 14 amino acids long. The germline V gene has CDR1 SGHTA and CDR2 FQGNSA. Here the CDR3 DNA reads TGTGCCAGCAGCCTCCGAGACAGGGGCCACGAGCAGTACTTC. This gives the protein CASSLRDRGHEQYF.

This clonotype was observed many times. The chain carries TRBV5-1 and TRBJ2-7; D not resolved. Trimming removed 4 bases at V and 7 bases at J, with 9 bases between. CDR1 SGHRS and CDR2 YFSETQ come from the germline V gene. The length of the CDR3 is 11 residues. The CDR3 bases are TGCGCCAGCAGCCCCAAGACTGAGCAGTACTTC. It specifies CASSPKTEQYF. The variable domain in full, with the rest retrieved from reference TRBV5-1 and TRBJ2-7, is KAGVTQTPRYLIKTRGQQVTLSCSPISGHRSVSWYQQTPGQGLQFLFEYFSETQRNKGNFPGRFSGRQFSNSRSEMNVSTLELGDSALYLCASSPKTEQYFGPGTRLTVT.

This clonotype was recorded many times. The chain joins TRBV12-3 or TRBV12-4 to TRBJ2-7; D remains unclear. The germline V and J ends were trimmed by 6 bases and 2 bases, with 8 bases remaining between them. CDR3 length: 12 residues. CDR3 in amino acids: CASSPSPYEQYF. The CDR3, as DNA: TGTGCCAGCAGCCCGTCCCCCTACGAGCAGTACTTC.

The chain combines TRBV2 with TRBJ1-1, with 7 positions matching TRBD1. The CDR3 covers 16 residues. Germline V CDR1 and CDR2: SNHLY, FYNNEI. The V and J ends lost 6 bases and 2 bases, in that order; junction bases with no gene match: 12. The DNA for the CDR3 is TGTGCCAGCAGCGATAACGGGCACAGGGGAAACACTGAAGCTTTCTTT. Translating gives CASSDNGHRGNTEAFF.

In its sample, this clonotype was seen many times. The chain has TRBV7-9 and TRBJ2-7; D is uncertain. This CDR3 has 14 residues. Trimming stripped 0 bases from V and 0 bases from J, with 6 bases between. The germline V gene has CDR1 SEHNR and CDR2 FQNEAQ (reference sequence). This chain's CDR3 is CASSLATPSYEQYF. Written as DNA, the CDR3 is TGTGCCAGCAGCTTAGCCACGCCCTCCTACGAGCAGTACTTC.

This clonotype was observed at least ten times. The V and J genes are TRBV3-1 and TRBJ2-1; 11 positions match TRBD2. The germline V gene has CDR1 LGHDT and CDR2 YNNKEL (reference sequence). The CDR3 loop spans 15 amino acids. With V trimmed by 0 bases and J by 15 bases, 10 bases remained unmatched. The CDR3 DNA reads TGTGCCAGCAGCCAAGAGGGAACTAGCGGGGGTTTCCGGTTCTTC. It encodes CASSQEGTSGGFRFF.

This clonotype was counted at least ten times. V gene TRBV5-1 combines with J gene TRBJ2-3; 8 nucleotides line up with TRBD2. Germline lookup yields CDR1 SGHRS and CDR2 YFSETQ. The CDR3 runs to 16 residues. The ends lost 3 bases at V and 1 base at J; junction bases unmatched: 7. The DNA for the CDR3 is TGCGCCAGCAGCTCGGCCGGGACTAGAGGCACAGATACGCAGTATTTT. The encoded protein is CASSSAGTRGTDTQYF.

In this sample, this clonotype turned up many times. The genes are TRBV5-1 and TRBJ2-1, with D unresolved. This CDR3 has 14 residues. The V end lost 5 bases, the J end lost 2 bases, and 11 bases lay between the germline ends. Germline loops: CDR1 SGHRS, CDR2 YFSETQ. DNA for the CDR3: TGCGCCAGCAGAAGGGAAAACACCTACAATGAGCAGTTCTTC. Translated: CASRRENTYNEQFF.

The sample holds many counts of this clonotype. The genes are TRBV18 and TRBJ2-2, with no clear D. The germline V gene has CDR1 KGHSH and CDR2 LQKENI. The CDR3 consists of 15 residues. Trimming left V 4 bases short and J 0 bases short, with 9 bases between. The CDR3 region has the DNA TGTGCCAGCTCACAATCCGGTCCGAACACCGGGGAGCTGTTTTTT. Translation: CASSQSGPNTGELFF.

This clonotype was recorded many times. This chain joins TRBV18 and TRBJ2-1; D remains unclear. V lost 2 bases and J lost 0, with 11 bases in between. This CDR3 region has 16 residues. CDR1 is KGHSH and CDR2 is LQKENI in the germline V gene. The CDR3 sequence is CASSPTPPSSYNEQFF. CDR3 DNA: TGTGCCAGCTCACCAACCCCGCCCAGCTCCTACAATGAGCAGTTCTTC.

This clonotype has more than one count but fewer than ten. One end of the junction does not line up with germline, which may come from a read error. The chain is built from TRBV6-1 and TRBJ1-6; 11 nucleotides line up with TRBD1. CDR3 size: 14 residues. Germline V gene data show CDR1 as MNHNS and CDR2 as SASEGT. CDR3 sequence (DNA): TGTGCCAGCAGTGAGGGACAGGGGGGAACCCCCCTCAACTTT. It codes for CASSEGQGGTPLNF.

This clonotype was seen ten or more times. V and J are TRBV27 and TRBJ1-1; a weak D match, TRBD1 (5 bases). The CDR3 loop spans 13 amino acids. Trimming cost V 5 bases and J 8 bases, with 15 bases left between them. CDR1 and CDR2 (germline): MNHEY, SMNVEV (reference sequence). CDR3 amino acids: CASSRRGVGEAFF. For the CDR3, the DNA is TGTGCCAGCAGTCGCCGGGGGGTAGGCGAAGCTTTCTTT.